Only a few counts were recorded for the clone carrying this T cell receptor (beta chain). The data were obtained in a study of blood T cell repertoires in COVID-19. Overall study context: Both acute and convalescent COVID-19 samples were obtained from the United States, Italy and Spain. From T cells, B-cell-depleted T cells, or PBMCs came the material, which was cDNA or gDNA.

In the authors' methods: Amplification with reference gene primers provided the estimates of nucleated cell counts. Only in-frame clones appear in the TCRdb table, and some are missing; sequencing was by immunoSEQ multiplex PCR. The V and J calls and clone size were taken over from that table, and D and trimming were inferred from the DNA. The table shows around 78,000 clones, with over 75% occurring only once. The sequence was collected from a man aged 70-80 years with active or convalescent COVID-19. The sequenced sample consisted of peripheral blood.

The CDR3 DNA sequence: TGTGCCACCAGTGATTTATCAGTTAATCAGCCCCAGCATTTT. Translation gives CATSDLSVNQPQHF. The gene calls are TRBV24-1 and TRBJ1-5; D remains ambiguous. This CDR3 region has 14 residues. With 1 base removed from V and 4 bases from J, the gap between germline ends came to 7 bases. Germline V gene data show CDR1 as KGHDR and CDR2 as SFDVKD.